This TCR beta chain was sequenced for a study of control samples from healthy donors and cancer patients. The germline gives CDR1 SGDLS, CDR2 YYNGEE. V shed 3 bases, J shed 7 bases, and the junction held 3 bases outside the gene matches. The CDR3 runs to 14 residues. Libraries were prepared by immunoSEQ multiplex PCR; TCRdb keeps only in-frame clonotypes and omits some of them. The table has around 170,000 clones, around 87% seen once. This clonotype was sampled from a woman in her fifties or sixties in good health. The chain couples TRBV9 to TRBJ1-4, with TRBD1 identical over 10 bases. The sequenced sample consisted of blood. The CDR3 here is CASSGGTGVEKLFF. Written as DNA, the CDR3 is TGTGCCAGCAGCGGAGGGACAGGGGTTGAAAAACTGTTTTTT. The whole variable domain, remainder taken from reference TRBV9 and TRBJ1-4, is DSGVTQTPKHLITATGQRVTLRCSPRSGDLSVYWYQQSLDQGLQFLIQYYNGEERAKGNILERFSAQQFPDLHSELNLSSLELGDSALYFCASSGGTGVEKLFFGSGTQLSVL.